This T cell receptor (beta chain) was sequenced for a study of cytomegalovirus exposure and HLA in healthy donors. Study-level results: Later analysis associated a missense DCLRE1C variant with TCR beta V- and J-gene trimming. The investigators catalogued about 170 TCR beta chains as cytomegalovirus-associated.

It was healthy bone marrow donors who served as donors. Primers included in the PCR were 60 Vbeta and 13 Jbeta primers. Sequencing was performed with immunoSEQ multiplex PCR; in TCRdb, only in-frame clones are kept and a portion is missing. The sample includes about 200,000 clones, about 83% of them seen just once. In the case of this clone: As yet, its antigen is unknown.

Germline V gives CDR1 SGHDT, CDR2 YYEEEE. Germline trimming cut 2 bases from V and 1 base from J; bases unmatched to any gene: 3. This CDR3 spans 14 amino acids. This receptor was identified in a man aged 40-50 years in good health and CMV-seronegative. This chain connects TRBV5-6 to TRBJ2-7; TRBD1 agrees at 7 bases. Sample: PBMCs. The CDR3 protein is CASSLAGGSYEQYF. CDR3 bases: TGTGCCAGCAGCTTAGCAGGGGGATCCTACGAGCAGTACTTC. The full variable domain, its missing parts supplied by reference TRBV5-6 and TRBJ2-7, is DAGVTQSPTHLIKTRGQQVTLRCSPKSGHDTVSWYQQALGQGPQFIFQYYEEEERQRGNFPDRFSGHQFPNYSSELNVNALLLGDSALYLCASSLAGGSYEQYFGPGTRLTVT.